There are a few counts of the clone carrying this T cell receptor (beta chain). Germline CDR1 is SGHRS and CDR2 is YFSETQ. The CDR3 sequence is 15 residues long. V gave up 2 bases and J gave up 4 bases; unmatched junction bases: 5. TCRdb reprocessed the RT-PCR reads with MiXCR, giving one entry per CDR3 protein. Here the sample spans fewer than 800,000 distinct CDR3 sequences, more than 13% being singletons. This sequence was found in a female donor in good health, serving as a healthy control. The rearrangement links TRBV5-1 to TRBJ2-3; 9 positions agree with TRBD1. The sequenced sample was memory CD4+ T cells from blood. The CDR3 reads CASSFTGGNADTQYF. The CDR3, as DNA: TGCGCCAGCAGCTTTACAGGGGGCAACGCAGATACGCAGTATTTT.